This TCR beta chain was captured by sequencing in a study of CD8+CD57+ T cells in acquired aplastic anemia. Study-level background: Sorted CD4+ and CD8+ cells gave a mean 3.2 ug DNA, range about 0.19 to 27.4 ug. On average, healthy donors gave 10 million to 14 million reads for CD4+ cells. General observations from the study: There were over 25 CD8+ CDR3 sequences that occurred in both patients and controls. Researchers reported that CD8+ Simpson's diversity was not significantly different in patients versus controls.

TCR beta VDJ and CDR3 were profiled, and genomic DNA was the template. One entry per CDR3 protein, called by TCRdb with MiXCR from the reads. This table has hundreds of thousands of distinct CDR3 sequences, just under 70% appearing once. This CDR3 has 16 amino acids. Germline V gene lookup returns CDR1 PRHDT and CDR2 FYEKMQ (reference sequence). The V segment lost 2 bases and the J segment 1 base; nucleotides outside the gene matches: 3. On this clonotype: The target antigen is unknown.

The chain couples TRBV13 to TRBJ1-3; 9 bases line up with TRBD1. This TCR came from a human donor in good health, serving as a control. Sequenced: sorted CD4+, CD8+, or CD8+CD57+ T cells (not recorded which) from PBMCs. This CDR3 is CASSLLQGASGNTIYF. CDR3 bases: TGTGCCAGCAGCTTACTACAGGGGGCATCTGGAAACACCATATATTTT.